This record covers a single TCR beta chain. Construction of the TCRbeta library involved unique molecular identifiers. TCRdb reprocessed the PCR reads via MiXCR and lists one record per CDR3 protein. The table lists 250,000 to 350,000 distinct CDR3 sequences, roughly 9.5% of them singletons. This entry is derived from a study of T-cell reconstitution after alpha-beta-depleted transplantation in children. This CDR3 has 13 residues. Germline loops: CDR1 SGHNT, CDR2 YYREEE (reference sequence). The ends were cut back, 2 bases at V and 3 bases at J, with 7 bases in the middle. The sequencing used PBMCs from the stem cell graft donor, collected from the stem cell graft. This receptor was taken from a human donor who donated a stem cell graft to a child with SCID. The V call is TRBV5-4, the J call TRBJ2-3; no firm D call. CDR3: CASSFEGTDTQYF. The CDR3 region has the DNA TGTGCCAGCAGCTTTGAAGGAACAGATACGCAGTATTTT.